The 21 T cell receptor beta chains below all came from one sample that was sequenced in a study of T-cell reconstitution after alpha-beta-depleted transplantation in children. It was with unique molecular identifiers that the TCRbeta library was prepared. Each CDR3 protein is one row after TCRdb ran MiXCR on the PCR reads. Among roughly 610,000 distinct CDR3 sequences listed, more than 9% were seen once. Specimen: PBMCs from the stem cell graft donor, collected from the stem cell graft. The receptors come from a human donor who donated a stem cell graft to a child with acute myeloid leukemia.

In this sample, this clonotype turned up many times. The gene calls are TRBV9 and TRBJ1-5, with TRBD1 matching over 11 bases. The CDR3 is 16 amino acids. Germline lookup yields CDR1 SGDLS and CDR2 YYNGEE. J gave up 1 base and V 4 bases, and 4 bases lay outside the gene matches. The CDR3 reads CASSPGTGGSNQPQHF. CDR3 nucleotides: TGTGCCAGCAGCCCAGGGACAGGGGGGAGCAATCAGCCCCAGCATTTT. Complete variable domain (other parts from reference TRBV9 and TRBJ1-5): DSGVTQTPKHLITATGQRVTLRCSPRSGDLSVYWYQQSLDQGLQFLIQYYNGEERAKGNILERFSAQQFPDLHSELNLSSLELGDSALYFCASSPGTGGSNQPQHFGDGTRLSIL.

This clonotype was counted a single time. V is TRBV11-3 and J is TRBJ2-5; D may be TRBD2 (6 bases). The V end lost 0 bases, the J end lost 5 bases, and 10 bases lay between the germline ends. CDR1 and CDR2 (germline): SGHNT, YENEEA. The CDR3 spans 14 residues. The CDR3 DNA reads TGTGCCAGCAGCTTAGACGGAGGGGCGGAGACCCAGTACTTC. Translating gives CASSLDGGAETQYF.

This clonotype has ten or more counts. This chain uses TRBV4-3 with TRBJ2-1; D is undetermined. The CDR3 runs to 15 residues. The germline V gene has CDR1 LGHNA and CDR2 YSLEER. V dropped 2 bases and J dropped 6 bases, with 14 bases sitting between them. The DNA for the CDR3 is TGCGCCAGCAGCCAATCCCGAGTTGTCCCCAATGAGCAGTTCTTC. Encoded protein: CASSQSRVVPNEQFF.

The chain employs TRBV20-1 and TRBJ2-5; 8 nucleotides line up with TRBD1. Germline-derived CDR1 and CDR2 are DFQATT and SNEGSKA (reference sequence). V shed 4 bases, J shed 9 bases, and the junction held 13 bases outside the gene matches. This CDR3 has 14 residues. The DNA of the CDR3 is TGCAGTGCTACCCGTGGGACAGGCCTCGGAGCCCAGTACTTC. Translation gives CSATRGTGLGAQYF.

This clonotype appeared many times. The rearrangement links TRBV7-9 to TRBJ2-3, with D hard to call. This CDR3 region has 11 residues. The V gene lost 1 base and the J gene lost 7 bases, with 3 bases spanning the gap. Germline CDR1 and CDR2: SEHNR and FQNEAQ (reference sequence). CDR3 sequence (DNA): TGTGCCAGCAGCTTAGGGAATACGCAGTATTTT. Encoded protein: CASSLGNTQYF.

This clonotype was counted many times. In DNA, the CDR3 is TGCAGTGCTAGAACGACAGGGGGCAAAAACATTCAGTACTTC. It encodes CSARTTGGKNIQYF. The chain has TRBV20-1 and TRBJ2-4, with 9 bases aligning to TRBD1. The V and J ends lost 2 bases and 3 bases, in that order; junction bases with no gene match: 2. The germline CDR1 and CDR2 sequences are DFQATT and SNEGSKA (reference sequence). This CDR3 has 14 amino acids.

This clonotype was found a few times. This sequence joins TRBV5-5 and TRBJ1-6, with 9 bases aligning to TRBD1. With 2 bases clipped from V and 8 bases from J, the junction kept 5 bases outside the gene matches. The CDR3 sequence is 15 residues long. Germline CDR1 is SGHKS and CDR2 is YYEKEE (reference sequence). In DNA form, the CDR3 reads TGTGCCAGCAGCTTCCGGACAGGGGACTATTCACCCCTCCACTTT. Translation: CASSFRTGDYSPLHF.

Ten or more counts support this clonotype. The gene calls are TRBV12-3 or TRBV12-4 and TRBJ2-2; 9 nucleotides agree with TRBD1. The CDR3 has 15 residues. Losses at the gene ends were 6 bases for V and 4 bases for J; bases not matched to a gene: 6. The CDR3 nucleotides are TGTGCCAGCAGAAACACAGGGGGCCCCACCGGGGAGCTGTTTTTT. Protein sequence: CASRNTGGPTGELFF.

This clonotype came up many times. The genes are TRBV7-9 and TRBJ2-3; no clear D gene. CDR3 size: 14 residues. CDR1 and CDR2 from the germline V gene are SEHNR and FQNEAQ (reference sequence). With 1 base removed from V and 2 bases from J, the gap between germline ends came to 7 bases. The CDR3 loop is CASSLVEITDTQYF. The CDR3 region has the DNA TGTGCCAGCAGCTTAGTCGAGATCACAGATACGCAGTATTTT.

The rearrangement joins TRBV11-2 to TRBJ2-1; no reliable D call. CDR1 is SGHAT and CDR2 is FQNNGV in the germline V gene. Trimming took off 4 bases at V and 10 bases at J, with 17 bases between the two ends. The CDR3 extends over 14 amino acids. The CDR3 DNA follows: TGTGCCAGCAGCTCTCTAGTGCGGAAAGGCGAGCAGTTCTTC. This gives the protein CASSSLVRKGEQFF.

This clonotype was observed a few times. The rearrangement uses TRBV12-5 and TRBJ1-2; possible D gene TRBD1, 6 bases. CDR1 is LGHNT and CDR2 is FRNRAP in the germline V gene. CDR3 length: 13 amino acids. Trimming cost V 4 bases and J 5 bases, with 11 bases left between them. This CDR3 is CASGSDRQYGYTF. CDR3 sequence (DNA): TGTGCTAGTGGTTCCGACAGGCAATATGGCTACACCTTC.

This clonotype was picked up a small number of times. This rearrangement joins TRBV4-2 to TRBJ2-7; the match to TRBD2 covers 11 bases. From germline, CDR1 is LGHNA and CDR2 YNFKEQ. The ends lost 9 bases at V and 2 bases at J; junction bases unmatched: 9. This CDR3 spans 15 amino acids. Here the CDR3 reads CARILAGGRTYEQYF. The CDR3 bases are TGTGCCAGGATCTTAGCGGGAGGGAGAACCTACGAGCAGTACTTC.

This clonotype was seen many times. The V gene is TRBV12-3 or TRBV12-4, the J gene TRBJ2-1, with 8 bases that match TRBD2. V lost 6 bases and J lost 9; bases outside the gene matches: 19. CDR3 length: 17 residues. The CDR3 nucleotides are TGTGCCAGCAGACCCTCAATCGGGACTAGAAGGTTCGGTGAGCAGTTCTTC. This gives the protein CASRPSIGTRRFGEQFF.

This clonotype has just a few counts. This chain links TRBV6-2 or TRBV6-3 with TRBJ2-7; D not certain. The CDR3 is 12 residues long. Trimming removed 8 bases from V and 6 bases from J, with 14 bases in between. Germline V lookup: CDR1 MNHEY, CDR2 SVGEGT. The CDR3 region has the DNA TGTGCCAGCCGTCGAACCCTTGGCGAGCAGTACTTC. Translated, it gives CASRRTLGEQYF.

Ten or more counts support this clonotype. This chain connects TRBV27 to TRBJ2-7; D might be TRBD2 (5 bases). Trimming cost V 4 bases and J 0 bases, with 13 bases left between them. This CDR3 has 15 amino acids. Per germline, CDR1 MNHEY and CDR2 SMNVEV (reference sequence). CDR3 nucleotide sequence: TGTGCCAGCAGTTCCCCCTCCGCGGGCTCCTACGAGCAGTACTTC. It translates to CASSSPSAGSYEQYF.

This clonotype was counted many times. The genes are TRBV6-5 and TRBJ2-6, with 12 bases that match TRBD2. Per the germline V gene, CDR1 is MNHEY and CDR2 is SVGAGI. Trimming cost V 4 bases and J 0 bases; bases outside gene matches: 4. This CDR3 has 18 amino acids. The CDR3 loop is CASSLGLAGSSGANVLTF. The CDR3 nucleotides are TGTGCCAGCAGTTTGGGACTAGCGGGTAGCTCTGGGGCCAACGTCCTGACTTTC.

Here the CDR3 reads CASSPQLAGEHEQYF. The CDR3 region has the DNA TGTGCCAGCAGCCCTCAACTAGCGGGAGAACACGAGCAGTACTTC. The chain has TRBV7-9 and TRBJ2-7; 11 positions agree with TRBD2. CDR3 length: 15 residues. The V gene end was trimmed by 5 bases and the J gene end by 5 bases; junction bases not matched to a gene: 8. In germline, CDR1 is SEHNR, CDR2 FQNEAQ (reference sequence).

At least ten counts were recorded for this clonotype. This rearrangement joins TRBV5-6 to TRBJ1-1, with TRBD1 as a possible D gene (5 bases). The CDR3 contains 14 residues. In germline, CDR1 is SGHDT, CDR2 YYEEEE. V shed 1 base and J shed 1 base, with 8 bases lying between them. The CDR3: CASSLSGKNTEAFF. For the CDR3, the DNA is TGTGCCAGCAGCTTGTCAGGGAAGAACACTGAAGCTTTCTTT.

This clonotype was counted at least ten times. The chain is built from TRBV20-1 and TRBJ2-7, with D possibly called TRBD1 or TRBD2 (5 bases each). There are 14 residues in the CDR3. The V gene lost 5 bases and the J gene lost 2 bases, with 16 bases spanning the gap. The germline gives CDR1 DFQATT, CDR2 SNEGSKA (reference sequence). The CDR3 sequence: CSAPAGTPPYEQYF. In DNA, the CDR3 is TGCAGTGCTCCCGCCGGGACCCCTCCCTACGAGCAGTACTTC.

The chain employs TRBV29-1 and TRBJ2-5; D tentatively fits TRBD1 or TRBD2 (5 bases each). The V end was cut by 4 bases, the J end by 5 bases, with 8 bases between. In germline, CDR1 is SQVTM, CDR2 ANQGSEA. The CDR3 loop spans 11 amino acids. CDR3 in DNA: TGCAGCGTTGGGGGGTCGGAGACCCAGTACTTC. Translated: CSVGGSETQYF.

This chain joins TRBV12-3 or TRBV12-4 and TRBJ2-3, with D uncertain. V lost 3 bases to trimming and J lost 2 bases, with 9 bases between them. This CDR3 is built from 14 residues. DNA for the CDR3: TGTGCCAGCAGTTTCTCATCTTTCACAGATACGCAGTATTTT. Translation gives CASSFSSFTDTQYF.